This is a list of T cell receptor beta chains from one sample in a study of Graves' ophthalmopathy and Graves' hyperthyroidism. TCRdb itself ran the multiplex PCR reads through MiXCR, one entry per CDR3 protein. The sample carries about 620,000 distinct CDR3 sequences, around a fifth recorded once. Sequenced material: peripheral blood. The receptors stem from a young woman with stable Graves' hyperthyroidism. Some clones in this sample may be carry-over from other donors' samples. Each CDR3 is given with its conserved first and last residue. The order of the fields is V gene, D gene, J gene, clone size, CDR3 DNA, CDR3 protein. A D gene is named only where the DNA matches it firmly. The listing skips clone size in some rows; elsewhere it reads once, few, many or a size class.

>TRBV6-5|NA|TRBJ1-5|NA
TGTGCCAGCAGTTACGATGGACAGCCCAATAGCAATCAGCCCCAGCATTTT
CASSYDGQPNSNQPQHF
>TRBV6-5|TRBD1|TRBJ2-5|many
TGTGCCAGCAGTTACGGGACAGGGTTAGAGACCCAGTACTTC
CASSYGTGLETQYF
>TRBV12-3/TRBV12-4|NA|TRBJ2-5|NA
TGTGCCAGCAGTCCTAACCGTCGTTGGGGGACCCAGTACTTC
CASSPNRRWGTQYF
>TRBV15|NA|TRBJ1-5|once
TGTGCCACCAGCAGAGATCGCGGCAGAGTTTGGCCCCAGCATTTT
CATSRDRGRVWPQHF
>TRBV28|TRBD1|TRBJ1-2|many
TGTGCCAGCAGTCAGGGACAGGGCTCATATGGCTACACCTTC
CASSQGQGSYGYTF
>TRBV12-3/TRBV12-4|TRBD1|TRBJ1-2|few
TGTGCCAGCGTGAGGGGATTGACAGGGGGCAGATATGGCTACACCTTC
CASVRGLTGGRYGYTF
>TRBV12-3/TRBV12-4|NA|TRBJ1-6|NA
TGTGCCAGCAGTTGGGGCGAAGCTTCACCCCTCCACTTT
CASSWGEASPLHF
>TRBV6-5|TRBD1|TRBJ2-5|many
TGTGCCAGCAGTTACTCCGCGCGGGACAGGAAGGGGACCCAGTACTTC
CASSYSARDRKGTQYF
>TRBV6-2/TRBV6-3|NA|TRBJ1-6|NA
TGTGCCAGCAAACACTCGGCCGGCAATTCACCCCTCCACTTT
CASKHSAGNSPLHF
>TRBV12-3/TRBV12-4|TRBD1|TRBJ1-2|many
TGTGCCAGCAGTTACGGACAGGGGGTAGACTATGGCTACACCTTC
CASSYGQGVDYGYTF
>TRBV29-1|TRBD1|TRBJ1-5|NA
TGCAGCGTTGTACAGACAGGGGTCGGACAGCCCCAGCATTTT
CSVVQTGVGQPQHF
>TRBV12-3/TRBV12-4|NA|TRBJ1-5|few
TGTGCCAGCAGTCCAAGATATGGGGGCAATCAGCCCCAGCATTTT
CASSPRYGGNQPQHF
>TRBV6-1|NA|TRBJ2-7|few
TGTGCCAGCTCACCGGACAGAGTAGGAACCTACGAGCAGTACTTC
CASSPDRVGTYEQYF
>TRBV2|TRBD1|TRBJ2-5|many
TGTGCCAGCAGGAGACAGGGGGGAATGGAGACCCAGTACTTC
CASRRQGGMETQYF
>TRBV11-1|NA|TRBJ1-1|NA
TGTGCCAGCAGCTTTGCGACGGGAAGGACTGAAGCTTTCTTT
CASSFATGRTEAFF
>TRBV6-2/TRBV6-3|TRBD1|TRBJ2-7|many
TGTGCCAGCAGGAAATCCGGGACAGGGGGCTACGAGCAGTACTTC
CASRKSGTGGYEQYF
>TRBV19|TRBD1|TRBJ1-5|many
TGTGCCAGTAGTCGTATTGGGACAGCTAGCAATCAGCCCCAGCATTTT
CASSRIGTASNQPQHF
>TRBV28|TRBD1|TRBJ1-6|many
TGTGCCAGCAGCCCCCCGGGACAGAATTTGTCACCCCTCCACTTT
CASSPPGQNLSPLHF
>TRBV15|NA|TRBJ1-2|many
TGTGCCACCAGCAGAGGCGGTCAGGGCTATGGCTACACCTTC
CATSRGGQGYGYTF
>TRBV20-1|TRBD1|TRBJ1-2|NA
TGCAGTGTAAGGGACAGGGTAAACTATGGCTACACCTTC
CSVRDRVNYGYTF
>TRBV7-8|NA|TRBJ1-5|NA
TGTGCCAGCAGCCCAGGAGAACAGCCCCAGCATTTT
CASSPGEQPQHF
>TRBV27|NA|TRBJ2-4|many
TGTGCCAGCAAACCAGGGGAGGGGTTCGTAAACATTCAGTACTTC
CASKPGEGFVNIQYF
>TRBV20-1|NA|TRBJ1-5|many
TGCAGTGCTCCTCAAGGGGAAGGCCAGCCCCAGCATTTT
CSAPQGEGQPQHF
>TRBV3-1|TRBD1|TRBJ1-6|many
TGTGCCAGCGGCGACGGGACAGGGAATTCACCCCTCCACTTT
CASGDGTGNSPLHF
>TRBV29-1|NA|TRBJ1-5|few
TGCAGCCCTCCCCCCCAGGGGAGGTTTGGTTATCAGCCCCAGCATTTT
CSPPPQGRFGYQPQHF
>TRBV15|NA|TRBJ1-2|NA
TGTGCCACCAGCAGAGATAACAGCTATGGCTACACCTTC
CATSRDNSYGYTF
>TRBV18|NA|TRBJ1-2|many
TGTGCCAGCTCACCGAGTCGGGGGTACTATGGCTACACCTTC
CASSPSRGYYGYTF
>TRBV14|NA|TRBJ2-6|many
TGTGCCAGCAGCCACGGGGCTTACTCTGGGGCCAACGTCCTGACTTTC
CASSHGAYSGANVLTF